These 23 T cell receptor beta chains were all obtained from the same sample, sequenced in a study of CD8+CD57+ T cells in acquired aplastic anemia. CDR3 and TCR beta VDJ profiling relied on a genomic DNA template. MiXCR was run by TCRdb on the reads, yielding one entry per CDR3 protein. The sample includes roughly 420,000 distinct CDR3 sequences, 55% to 70% of them seen just once. Sequenced sample: sorted CD4+, CD8+, or CD8+CD57+ T cells (not recorded which) from PBMCs. Receptors originate from a human donor in good health, serving as a control.

The chain combines TRBV20-1 with TRBJ1-1; D unresolved. The V end lost 6 bases, the J end lost 10 bases, and 21 bases lay between the germline ends. CDR1 and CDR2 from the germline V gene are DFQATT and SNEGSKA (reference sequence). This CDR3 has 13 amino acids. In DNA form, the CDR3 reads TGCAGTGCCACACGCCACAGTGCCCCGGTAGCTTTCTTT. It codes for CSATRHSAPVAFF.

Many counts were recorded for this clonotype. The chain recombines TRBV7-2 with TRBJ1-1; D is unresolved. V was shortened by 1 base and J by 1 base, with 7 bases between the two germline ends. CDR3 length: 14 amino acids. Germline values: CDR1 SGHTA, CDR2 FQGNSA. CDR3 amino acids: CASSLGLRNTEAFF. The CDR3 DNA reads TGTGCCAGCAGCTTAGGCCTTCGGAACACTGAAGCTTTCTTT.

The chain joins TRBV20-1 to TRBJ2-3; D is ambiguous. This CDR3 has 11 residues. In germline, CDR1 is DFQATT, CDR2 SNEGSKA (reference sequence). The germline V and J ends were trimmed by 3 bases and 8 bases, with 9 bases remaining between them. CDR3 sequence: CSARVLGTQYF. The CDR3, as DNA: TGCAGTGCTAGGGTACTGGGTACGCAGTATTTT.

This clonotype was observed many times. The J gene is TRBJ1-1, the V gene TRBV7-2, with D possibly TRBD1 on 5 matching bases. Germline V gene sequence: CDR1 SGHTA, CDR2 FQGNSA. This CDR3 is built from 12 residues. Trimming stripped 5 bases from V and 10 bases from J, with 14 bases between. CDR3 sequence: CASSDTGYGAFF. In nucleotides, the CDR3 is TGTGCCAGCAGCGATACAGGATATGGAGCTTTCTTT.

This clonotype was detected only once. This chain uses TRBV29-1 with TRBJ2-1; D is tentatively TRBD1 or TRBD2 (6 bases each). Trimming stripped 4 bases from V and 10 bases from J, with 14 bases between. Germline CDR1 SQVTM, CDR2 ANQGSEA. The CDR3 is made up of 12 amino acids. The CDR3 spells CSVAQRGGEQFF. The CDR3 nucleotides are TGCAGCGTTGCCCAGCGAGGGGGGGAGCAGTTCTTC.

This clonotype was seen at least ten times. The chain combines TRBV7-2 with TRBJ1-3; 7 positions agree with TRBD1. CDR1 is SGHTA and CDR2 is FQGNSA in the germline V gene. V lost 5 bases to trimming and J lost 0 bases; unmatched junction nucleotides: 4. This CDR3 region has 15 residues. The CDR3 here is CASSVQGNSGNTIYF. As DNA, the CDR3 is TGTGCCAGCAGCGTACAGGGGAACTCTGGAAACACCATATATTTT. The full variable domain, in which reference TRBV7-2 and TRBJ1-3 provide the parts outside the CDR3, is GAGVSQSPSNKVTEKGKDVELRCDPISGHTALYWYRQSLGQGLEFLIYFQGNSAPDKSGLPSDRFSAERTGGSVSTLTIQRTQQEDSAVYLCASSVQGNSGNTIYFGEGSWLTVV.

This clonotype showed up just once. As the CDR3 is not closed by the conserved phenylalanine or tryptophan, this likely results from a read error. The DNA is left out, because the CDR3 cannot be placed on it with certainty; the CDR3 is given as TCRdb lists it. The rearrangement joins TRBV14 to TRBJ2-3; the table's D call TRBD1 went unverified against the DNA. Including both end residues, the CDR3 is 11 amino acids long. Germline assignment: CDR1 SGHDN and CDR2 FVKESK. CDR3 residues: CASSQLTGGSY.

This chain uses TRBV7-9 with TRBJ1-2; possible D gene TRBD1, 5 bases. Germline CDR1 SEHNR, CDR2 FQNEAQ (reference sequence). The V and J ends lost 2 bases and 13 bases respectively, with 23 bases between them. CDR3 length equals 15 residues. CDR3 nucleotides: TGTGCCAGCAGCTTAACGACAGCGGTGTCTTCACCCCTCACCTTC. As protein: CASSLTTAVSSPLTF.

A word on this clonotype: The junction departs from germline at one end; a sequencing error may be responsible. The V and J genes are TRBV7-8 and TRBJ1-4; perhaps TRBD1 as D (6 bases). CDR1 and CDR2 from the germline V gene are SGHVS and FQNEAQ. This CDR3 comprises 15 residues. The CDR3 loop is CATSRDQGIGKKLFF. CDR3 sequence (DNA): TGTGCCACCAGCAGAGACCAGGGGATAGGGAAAAAACTGTTTTTT. Supplemented by reference TRBV7-8 and TRBJ1-4, the full variable domain reads GAGVSQSPRYKVAKRGQDVALRCDPISGHVSLFWYQQALGQGPEFLTYFQNEAQLDKSGLPSDRFFAERPEGSVSTLKIQRTQQEDSAVYLCATSRDQGIGKKLFFGSGTQLSVL.

V usage is TRBV10-1 and J usage is TRBJ2-3; D perhaps matches TRBD2 (7 bases). Between the trimmed V and J ends, which lost 9 bases and 0 bases, there was a span of 25 bases. This CDR3 spans 18 amino acids. Germline assignment: CDR1 WNHNN and CDR2 SYGVQD (reference sequence). The CDR3 DNA is TGCGCCAGTGCTACGGGGGGCGTGTTGGGGGCTAGCACAGATACGCAGTATTTT. Translated: CASATGGVLGASTDTQYF.

The chain is built from TRBV10-3 and TRBJ1-1, with D possibly being TRBD1 (5 bases). V was cut by 10 bases and J by 3 bases, with 18 bases left in between. The CDR3 has 14 amino acids. Per the germline V gene, CDR1 is ENHRY and CDR2 is SYGVKD. The CDR3 DNA reads as TGTGCCACCAGGCAGACAACGGGACACACTGAAGCTTTCTTT. This gives the protein CATRQTTGHTEAFF.

This chain joins TRBV25-1 and TRBJ1-2; D is uncertain. V was cut by 6 bases and J by 4 bases, with 15 bases left in between. The CDR3 has 14 amino acids. Per the germline V gene, CDR1 is MGHDK and CDR2 is SYGVNS. The CDR3 DNA is TGTGCCAGCAGCCCAGGTGTTGGTGGCTATGGCTACACCTTC. Its translation is CASSPGVGGYGYTF.

This clonotype was seen a single time. The chain uses TRBV7-2 and TRBJ2-7; D remains unclear. Germline-derived CDR1 and CDR2 are SGHTA and FQGNSA. The CDR3 contains 16 residues. V was clipped by 0 bases and J by 6 bases, with 18 bases between them. As DNA, the CDR3 is TGTGCCAGCAGCTTAGCGGCCAATAATTCACCCCTCGAGCAGTACTTC. Translation gives CASSLAANNSPLEQYF.

As regards this clonotype: The limits of the CDR3 on the DNA are not certain, so only TCRdb's listed CDR3 is given. This chain uses TRBV12-3 or TRBV12-4 with TRBJ1-5; TRBD1 reflects the table's D call only, with no check against the DNA. The CDR3 comprises 23 residues, both ends counted. CDR3: CASSLYLCSVGTGGTGGNQPQHF.

V gene TRBV5-4 combines with J gene TRBJ1-2, with unresolved D. The CDR3 covers 14 residues. Germline V gene data show CDR1 as SGHNT and CDR2 as YYREEE (reference sequence). Trimming removed 4 bases at V and 8 bases at J, with 18 bases between. The CDR3 nucleotides read TGTGCCAGCAGCGGATCTCGGCGAGTGCAGGGCTACACCTTC. Translating gives CASSGSRRVQGYTF.

The J gene is TRBJ2-7, the V gene TRBV10-3, with 8 bases matching TRBD2. The J call may be in error: the DNA end matches TRBJ2-1 better. From germline, CDR1 is ENHRY and CDR2 SYGVKD. The CDR3 is 14 residues long. CDR3 protein: CAISVPGGDGEQFF. In DNA form, the CDR3 reads TGTGCCATCAGCGTCCCGGGGGGGGATGGTGAGCAGTTCTTC.

This clonotype was counted many times. The chain links TRBV20-1 to TRBJ2-2; 7 bases are a match to TRBD1. Per germline, CDR1 DFQATT and CDR2 SNEGSKA (reference sequence). The CDR3 contains 15 residues. Trimming cost V 7 bases and J 2 bases; bases outside gene matches: 10. CDR3 residues: CSVPAGTANTGELFF. The CDR3 bases are TGCAGTGTCCCGGCAGGGACAGCAAACACCGGGGAGCTGTTTTTT.

About this clonotype itself: One end of the junction is discordant with germline, which a read error may explain. V gene TRBV5-1 combines with J gene TRBJ2-1, with TRBD2 as a possible D gene (5 bases). This CDR3 has 13 residues. Germline CDR1 SGHRS, CDR2 YFSETQ. In DNA, the CDR3 is TGTGCCAGCAGCCGTGATCTCGGAGGTGAGCAGTTCTTC. Translated: CASSRDLGGEQFF. The whole variable domain, filled in from reference TRBV5-1 and TRBJ2-1, reads KAGVTQTPRYLIKTRGQQVTLSCSPISGHRSVSWYQQTPGQGLQFLFEYFSETQRNKGNFPGRFSGRQFSNSRSEMNVSTLELGDSALYLCASSRDLGGEQFFGPGTRLTVL.

This clonotype has a count of ten or more. The chain employs TRBV6-1 and TRBJ2-5, with D possibly being TRBD1 (6 bases). Trimming shortened V by 1 base and J by 2 bases, and 11 bases separated the two germline ends. CDR3 size: 15 residues. Germline CDR1 reads MNHNS; CDR2 reads SASEGT. This CDR3 is CASSEGGTRQETQYF. CDR3 nucleotides: TGTGCCAGCAGTGAAGGAGGGACAAGACAAGAGACCCAGTACTTC.

About this clonotype itself: Since the CDR3 does not end with the conserved phenylalanine or tryptophan, this likely comes from a read error. The DNA is left out, because the CDR3 cannot be placed on it with certainty; the CDR3 is given as TCRdb lists it. The chain recombines TRBV7-2 with TRBJ2-7; the DNA was not used to check the table's D call, TRBD1. Germline CDR1 SGHTA, CDR2 FQGNSA. The CDR3 length is 13 residues, termini included. The CDR3 loop reads CASSLASTPLPQH.

The rearrangement uses TRBV4-3 and TRBJ1-2; tentatively, D is TRBD1 (5 bases). The CDR3 contains 12 residues. Germline V lookup: CDR1 LGHNA, CDR2 YSLEER. V was pared by 6 bases and J by 3 bases, with 8 bases between. CDR3 in amino acids: CASRGLHYGYTF. CDR3 nucleotides: TGCGCCAGCAGGGGGCTACACTATGGCTACACCTTC.

This clonotype was detected only once. This likely comes from a read error, as the CDR3 has no conserved phenylalanine or tryptophan at its end. It is unclear where the CDR3 begins or ends on the DNA, so no DNA is shown, and the CDR3 is as TCRdb lists it. This chain uses TRBV7-3 with TRBJ2-6; the table's D gene call, TRBD2, was not cross checked with the DNA. CDR1 and CDR2 from the germline V gene are SGHTA and FQGTGA. The CDR3 length equals 8 residues, ends included. Here the CDR3 reads CASSLYSG.

The rearrangement links TRBV20-1 to TRBJ1-2; perhaps TRBD1 as D (5 bases). Germline values: CDR1 DFQATT, CDR2 SNEGSKA (reference sequence). V lost 3 bases and J lost 2, with 13 bases in between. The CDR3 is 14 residues long. The DNA of the CDR3 is TGCAGTGCTAGTGACGGGACGGTGAACTATGGCTACACCTTC. Its protein product is CSASDGTVNYGYTF.